Here is one TCR beta chain with its context. Its antigen is still unknown. The sample is drawn from a study of cytomegalovirus exposure and HLA in healthy donors. Points from the study as a whole: The authors listed approximately 150 TCR beta chains as cytomegalovirus-associated.

The V gene end was trimmed by 5 bases and the J gene end by 5 bases; junction bases not matched to a gene: 8. CDR1 and CDR2 (germline): SGHTA, FQGNSA. The CDR3 totals 14 residues. The PCR had 60 Vbeta and 13 Jbeta primers. Profiled with immunoSEQ multiplex PCR; TCRdb holds only in-frame clones, not every one. The table has roughly 110,000 clones, 74% seen once; the top ten hold around 4%. This clonotype was sampled from a middle-aged woman in good health and CMV-seropositive. Sequencing was done on a sample of PBMCs. This sequence joins TRBV7-2 and TRBJ1-2; 7 bases are a match to TRBD1. In DNA form, the CDR3 reads TGTGCCAGCAGCGCGACAGGGAGCGCTTATGGCTACACCTTC. Residues: CASSATGSAYGYTF.